Only a few counts were recorded for the clone carrying this T cell receptor (beta chain). As yet, its antigen is unknown. Germline-derived CDR1 and CDR2 are SGHAT and FQNNGV. CDR3 length equals 17 residues. V was pared by 3 bases and J by 5 bases, with 15 bases of the junction left unmatched. The sample is drawn from a study of identical twins. Study-wide results and limits: In cord blood, abundant beta clonotypes had fewer insertions; memory showed no trend. Models predicted too little out-of-frame TCR alpha sharing in monozygotic twins. It was cross-sectional statistical analysis, not following the same donors, that the conclusions relied on.

TCRdb reprocessed the 5' RACE reads with MiXCR, giving one entry per CDR3 protein. Seen here are roughly 570,000 distinct CDR3 sequences, 9% to 10% observed once, and the top ten hold approximately 3.2%. The same specimen was also included in a second study, on yellow fever vaccine responses in identical twins. Per that study: Reportedly, twins' vaccine T cell responses looked partly convergent and partly personalized.

This TCR was recovered from a woman aged 18-30 years in good health. The chain couples TRBV11-2 to TRBJ2-5; 7 nucleotides match TRBD2. Sequencing was carried out using PBMCs. The CDR3 DNA follows: TGTGCCAGCAGCTTTGGGGGGGTCAGTAAGGGCCGGGAGACCCAGTACTTC. It is translated as CASSFGGVSKGRETQYF.